This T cell receptor (beta chain) was captured by sequencing in a study of shared clonotypes between healthy human individuals. General study points: The authors sampled blood alone, and tissue repertoires likely differ.

All participating donors were Caucasian adults from Nashville, Tennessee. With respect to this clone: Its specificity is not known.

Sequencing was performed with immunoSEQ multiplex PCR; in TCRdb, only in-frame clones are kept and a portion is missing. The table has about 1.1 million clones, approximately 80% seen once. Losses at the gene ends were 1 base for V and 5 bases for J; bases not matched to a gene: 9. CDR1 and CDR2 (germline): SQVTM, ANQGSEA. This CDR3 region has 17 residues. The sequenced material came from memory CD4+ T cells from PBMCs. Subset given: CD45RA-negative fraction. The chain has TRBV29-1 and TRBJ2-5, with 14 bases aligning to TRBD2. The sequence came from a man aged 18 to 29 in good health. Some clones in this sample may be carry-over from other donors' samples. The CDR3 here is CSVEGRLAGGLRETQYF. CDR3 nucleotides: TGCAGCGTTGAAGGTAGACTAGCGGGAGGGCTTCGCGAGACCCAGTACTTC.